This TCR beta chain was profiled in a study of T-cell memory formation after mild COVID-19. This clonotype was picked up one time. The target antigen is unknown. TCRdb redid the calling of the 5' RACE reads with MiXCR, one entry per CDR3 protein. The sample has approximately 570,000 distinct CDR3 sequences; more than 15% are singletons. CDR3 length: 21 amino acids. Findings and caveats of the study: A second wave expanding day 15 to 37 was CD4+-biased; contracting clones were balanced. Contracting CD4+ clones lay largely in CM and EM, with CD8+ ones residing in EMRA.

This sequence joins TRBV21-1 and TRBJ2-3; TRBD2, the D gene given by the table, was not confirmed from the DNA. TRBV21-1 represents a pseudogene. The TCR originated in an adult woman who had mild COVID-19 (a few samples of this study predate the infection). Cell type and time point are not known. What was sequenced was PBMCs or a T cell subset sorted from them (not recorded which). CDR3 coding DNA: TGTGCCAGCAGCAAAGCGCTAGGACTAGCGGGGGGCCGATCGAGCACAGATACGCAGTATTTT. Translation gives CASSKALGLAGGRSSTDTQYF.